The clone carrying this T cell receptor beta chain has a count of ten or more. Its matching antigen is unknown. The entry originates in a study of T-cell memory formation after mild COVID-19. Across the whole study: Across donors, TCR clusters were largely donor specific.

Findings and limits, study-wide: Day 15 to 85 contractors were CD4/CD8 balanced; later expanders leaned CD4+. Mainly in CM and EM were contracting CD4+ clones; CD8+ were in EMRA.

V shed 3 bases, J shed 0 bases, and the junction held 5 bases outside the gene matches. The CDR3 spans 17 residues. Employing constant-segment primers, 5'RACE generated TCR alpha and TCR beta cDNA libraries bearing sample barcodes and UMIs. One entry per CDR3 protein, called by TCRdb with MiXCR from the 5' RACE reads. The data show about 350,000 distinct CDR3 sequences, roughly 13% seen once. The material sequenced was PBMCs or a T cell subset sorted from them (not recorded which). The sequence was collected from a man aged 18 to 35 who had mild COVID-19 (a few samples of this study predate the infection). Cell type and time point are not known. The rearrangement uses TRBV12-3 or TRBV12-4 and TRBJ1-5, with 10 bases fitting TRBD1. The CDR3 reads CASSLYGTGDSNQPQHF. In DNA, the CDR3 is TGTGCCAGCAGTTTGTACGGGACAGGGGATAGCAATCAGCCCCAGCATTTT.